This TCR beta chain comes out of a study of T-cell reconstitution after alpha-beta-depleted transplantation in children. As it was prepared, the TCRbeta library received unique molecular identifiers. From the PCR reads, TCRdb called clonotypes with MiXCR, one entry per CDR3 protein. The sample shows 150,000 to 200,000 distinct CDR3 sequences, less than 8% of them seen only once. CDR1 and CDR2 (germline): SGHDN, FVKESK. CDR3 size: 14 residues. Trimming removed 2 bases at V and 0 bases at J, with 6 bases between. This clonotype was observed many times. The chain recombines TRBV14 with TRBJ2-3; D remains ambiguous. The specimen was PBMCs from the stem cell graft donor, collected from the stem cell graft. This sequence was found in a human donor who donated a stem cell graft to a child with Wiskott-Aldrich syndrome. The DNA for the CDR3 is TGTGCCAGCAGCCAAAGAACTAGCACAGATACGCAGTATTTT. Translated: CASSQRTSTDTQYF.